Detailed here is one T cell receptor beta chain. As yet, its antigen is unknown. The PCR had 60 Vbeta and 13 Jbeta primers. TCRdb keeps only in-frame clones here, not all; method: immunoSEQ multiplex PCR. Here the sample spans about 150,000 clones, about 72% being singletons. This specimen comes from a study of cytomegalovirus exposure and HLA in healthy donors. Study results and caveats: High specificity and sensitivity for cytomegalovirus status were reported for the classifier. Later examination showed HLA-associated TCR beta chains had greater clonal expansion than equally common others.

Germline CDR1 and CDR2: MNHNS and SASEGT. This CDR3 is built from 14 residues. V was cut by 3 bases and J by 9 bases, with 12 bases left in between. The chain recombines TRBV6-1 with TRBJ1-6; possibly TRBD1 for D (6 bases). The origin of this receptor is a male donor in good health and CMV-seronegative. Sequences were obtained from PBMCs. CDR3 sequence (DNA): TGTGCCAGCAGTGATGAGCCAGGGGTTTCACCCCTCCACTTT. It codes for CASSDEPGVSPLHF.